The text below deals with one T cell receptor (beta chain). TCRdb keeps only in-frame clones here, not all; method: immunoSEQ multiplex PCR. The sample shows around 140,000 clones, about nine tenths of them seen only once. Germline CDR1 reads SQVTM; CDR2 reads ANQGSEA. This CDR3 spans 15 amino acids. V lost 6 bases to trimming and J lost 2 bases; unmatched junction nucleotides: 5. This specimen comes from a study of blood T cell repertoires in COVID-19. This receptor was obtained from a human donor in a cohort sampled during active COVID-19. The sequenced material came from peripheral blood. The chain has TRBV29-1 and TRBJ2-3; 13 bases are shared with TRBD2. CDR3 protein: CSVRGLAGFTDTQYF. For the CDR3, the DNA is TGCAGCGTCCGGGGACTAGCGGGGTTCACAGATACGCAGTATTTT.